This T cell receptor (beta chain) stems from a study of spatial heterogeneity in lung cancer. This clonotype is medium-sized within its sample. Trimming pared 2 bases from V and 5 bases from J, leaving 20 bases between. The length of the CDR3 is 16 residues. Germline assignment: CDR1 SGDLS and CDR2 YYNGEE. Time point given: sample taken at primary tumor resection. The input material, whole RNA from tumor, nontumor lung or frozen PBMC, was sequenced unsorted. Carried by each TCR cDNA molecule was a unique molecular identifier. TCRdb passed the 5' RACE reads through MiXCR, listing each CDR3 protein once. The sample carries 82,000 or so distinct CDR3 sequences, around 12% recorded once.

The specimen was PBMCs, collected at surgery. The rearrangement joins TRBV9 to TRBJ2-7, with TRBD2 as a possible D gene (6 bases). The receptor was isolated from a male donor with early-stage non-small cell lung cancer. The CDR3 bases are TGTGCCAGCAGCGTCGGAGGGACCGCTAATCAACACGAGCAGTACTTC. Translating it yields CASSVGGTANQHEQYF.